This TCR beta chain was sequenced for a study of T cell repertoires in cytomegalovirus infection. The overall study: The study used recently identified HLA-C-restricted and well-studied HLA-B-restricted CMV epitopes. Signatures in public TCR beta sequences pointed to both CMV infection and matching HLA type.

TCRdb re-analysed the reads in MiXCR, keeping a single row per CDR3 protein. Found here are 570,000 or so distinct CDR3 sequences, almost 40% of them singletons; the top ten hold about half. At least ten counts were recorded for this clonotype. Antigen unknown. The CDR3 runs to 14 residues. CDR1 SGHTA and CDR2 FQGNSA come from the germline V gene. V shed 4 bases and J shed 2 bases, with 12 bases lying between them. The specimen comprised cultured PBMCs, sampled from culture after CMV antigen stimulation. The rearrangement uses TRBV7-2 and TRBJ2-7; the D gene is possibly TRBD2 (6 bases). The clonotype originates from a human donor in good health (CMV status not recorded). Some clones in this sample may be carry-over from other donors' samples. In nucleotides, the CDR3 is TGTGCCAGCAGCTCCCGGGTAGCGGCCTACGAGCAGTACTTC. Translated, it gives CASSSRVAAYEQYF.